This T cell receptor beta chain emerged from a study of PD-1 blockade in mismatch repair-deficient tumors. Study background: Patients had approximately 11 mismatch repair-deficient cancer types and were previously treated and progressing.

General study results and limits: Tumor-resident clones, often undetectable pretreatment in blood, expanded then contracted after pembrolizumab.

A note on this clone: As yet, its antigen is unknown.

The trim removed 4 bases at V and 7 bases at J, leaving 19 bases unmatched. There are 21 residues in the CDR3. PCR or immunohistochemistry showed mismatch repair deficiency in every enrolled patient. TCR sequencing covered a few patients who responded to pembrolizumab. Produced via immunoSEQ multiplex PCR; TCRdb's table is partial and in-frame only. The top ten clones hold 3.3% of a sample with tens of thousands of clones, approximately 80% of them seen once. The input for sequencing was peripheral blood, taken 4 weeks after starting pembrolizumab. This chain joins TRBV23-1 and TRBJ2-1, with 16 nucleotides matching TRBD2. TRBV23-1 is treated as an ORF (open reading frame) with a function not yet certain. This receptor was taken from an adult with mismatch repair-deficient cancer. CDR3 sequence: CASSPNRGLAGGSQIGNEQFF. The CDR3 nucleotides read TGCGCCAGCAGTCCGAATCGGGGACTAGCGGGAGGGTCCCAAATCGGTAATGAGCAGTTCTTC.